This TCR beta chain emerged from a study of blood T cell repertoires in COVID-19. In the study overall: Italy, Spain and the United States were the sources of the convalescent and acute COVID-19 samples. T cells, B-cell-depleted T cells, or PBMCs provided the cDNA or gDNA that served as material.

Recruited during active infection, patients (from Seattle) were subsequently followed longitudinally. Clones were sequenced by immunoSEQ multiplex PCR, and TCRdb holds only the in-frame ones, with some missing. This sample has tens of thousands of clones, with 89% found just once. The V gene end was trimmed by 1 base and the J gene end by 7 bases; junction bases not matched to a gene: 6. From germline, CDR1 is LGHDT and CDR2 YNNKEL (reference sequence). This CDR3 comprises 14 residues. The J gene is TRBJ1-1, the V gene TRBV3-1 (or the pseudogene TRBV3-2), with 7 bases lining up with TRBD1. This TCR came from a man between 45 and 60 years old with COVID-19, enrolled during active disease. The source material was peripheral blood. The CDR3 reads CASSQGTGYFEAFF. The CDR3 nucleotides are TGTGCCAGCAGCCAAGGGACAGGATACTTTGAAGCTTTCTTT.